What follows is one T cell receptor (beta chain) and its context. Its antigen is still unknown. This specimen belongs to a study of yellow fever vaccine responses in identical twins. TCRdb re-called the RT-PCR reads with MiXCR, one entry per CDR3 protein. The sample lists 5,700 or so distinct CDR3 sequences; more than 80% were seen once. General study results and limits: The T cell response to vaccination in identical twins was reportedly partly convergent and partly personalized.

The source was T cells from blood (PBMCs), unsorted or a sorted subset (not recorded which), collected before or after yellow fever vaccination (not recorded which). The receptor was derived from a woman aged 18 to 35 who received the yellow fever vaccine.

The CDR3 protein is CASSLARQGRIEQYF. CDR3 bases: TGTGCCAGCAGTTTAGCACGACAGGGAAGGATCGAGCAGTACTTC. The rearrangement links TRBV28 to TRBJ2-7, with 7 bases aligning to TRBD1. The CDR3 sequence is 15 residues long. CDR1 and CDR2 (germline): MDHEN, SYDVKM. V trimming: 2 bases; J trimming: 6 bases; junction bases outside the gene matches: 10.